This T cell receptor (beta chain) appears in the sequencing data of a study of blood T cell repertoires in COVID-19. TCRdb keeps only in-frame clones here, not all; method: immunoSEQ multiplex PCR. Of 370,000 or so clones detected, 80% to 90% appear once; the ten largest clones hold 1% to 1.5%. Participants, about 18 to 90 years old, spanned around 25 US areas. This CDR3 region has 17 residues. Germline CDR1 and CDR2: LGHNT and FRNRAP. Germline trimming cut 3 bases from V and 1 base from J; bases unmatched to any gene: 8. The source material was PBMCs or T cells enriched from blood (not recorded which). The clonotype comes from a man younger than 45 who had recovered from COVID-19. This rearrangement joins TRBV12-5 to TRBJ2-2; 7 bases fit TRBD2. The CDR3 loop reads CASGFPGLAGNTGELFF. In nucleotides, the CDR3 is TGTGCTAGTGGTTTCCCTGGATTAGCGGGGAACACCGGGGAGCTGTTTTTT.